Many counts were recorded for the clone carrying this T cell receptor beta chain. Its matching antigen is unknown. This CDR3 is 13 amino acids long. Germline CDR1 is SQVTM and CDR2 is ANQGSEA. V was pared by 1 base and J by 7 bases, with 14 bases between. This specimen belongs to a study of T-cell reconstitution after alpha-beta-depleted transplantation in children. Study results and limitations: T-cell counts and diversity at one year post-transplant came mainly from newly produced T cells. For some patients, TCRbeta diversity was high at day 60 because of recipient T cells and thymic progenitors that survived. Reported findings indicate that, about two months after transplant, alpha-beta T cells came from several hundred expanded clones, which were derived from non-depleted graft cells.

Preparing the TCRbeta library involved the use of unique molecular identifiers. TCRdb used MiXCR to reprocess the PCR reads, holding one entry per CDR3 protein. Counted here are 330,000 or so distinct CDR3 sequences, around 7.1% occurring once; the ten biggest clones make up over 7.5%. The chain joins TRBV29-1 to TRBJ2-7, with D tentatively TRBD1 (5 bases). The specimen was peripheral blood, collected 360 days after TCRalphabeta/CD19-depleted stem cell transplant. This receptor was obtained from a female patient aged 2 to 10 who had a stem cell transplant for Fanconi anemia, so the T cells may come from the graft donor. CDR3 sequence reads: CSVEGQGGREQYF. For the CDR3, the DNA is TGCAGCGTTGAAGGGCAGGGCGGAAGGGAGCAGTACTTC.